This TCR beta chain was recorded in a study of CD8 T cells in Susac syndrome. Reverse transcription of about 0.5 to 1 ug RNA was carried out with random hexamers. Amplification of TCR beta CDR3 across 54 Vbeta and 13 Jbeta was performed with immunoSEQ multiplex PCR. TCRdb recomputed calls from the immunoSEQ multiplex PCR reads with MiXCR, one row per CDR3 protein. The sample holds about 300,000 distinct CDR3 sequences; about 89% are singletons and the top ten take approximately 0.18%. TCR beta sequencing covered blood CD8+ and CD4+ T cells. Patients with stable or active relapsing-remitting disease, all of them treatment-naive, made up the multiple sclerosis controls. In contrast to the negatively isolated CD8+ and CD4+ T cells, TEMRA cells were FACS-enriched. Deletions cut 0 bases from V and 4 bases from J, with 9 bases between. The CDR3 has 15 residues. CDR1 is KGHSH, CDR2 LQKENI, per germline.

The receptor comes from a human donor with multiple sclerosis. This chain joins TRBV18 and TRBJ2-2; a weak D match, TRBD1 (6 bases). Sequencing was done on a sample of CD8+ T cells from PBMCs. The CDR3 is CASSPPGQITGELFF. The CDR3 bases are TGTGCCAGCTCACCACCGGGACAAATCACCGGGGAGCTGTTTTTT.